This entry features one TCR beta chain sequence. Assay: immunoSEQ multiplex PCR; the TCRdb copy retains only in-frame clones and omits some. The data hold some 410,000 clones, with around 90% observed a single time. The data originate from a study of control samples from healthy donors and cancer patients. Germline lookup yields CDR1 SEHNR and CDR2 FQNEAQ (reference sequence). The germline V and J ends were trimmed by 1 base and 6 bases, with 15 bases remaining between them. CDR3 length: 15 amino acids. The chain recombines TRBV7-9 with TRBJ1-1; the D is unclear. The sequenced material came from PBMCs. The receptor was isolated from a middle-aged man with head and neck cancer. Here the CDR3 reads CASSLELTAYPEAFF. The CDR3 DNA follows: TGTGCCAGCAGCTTAGAACTGACGGCTTACCCTGAAGCTTTCTTT.